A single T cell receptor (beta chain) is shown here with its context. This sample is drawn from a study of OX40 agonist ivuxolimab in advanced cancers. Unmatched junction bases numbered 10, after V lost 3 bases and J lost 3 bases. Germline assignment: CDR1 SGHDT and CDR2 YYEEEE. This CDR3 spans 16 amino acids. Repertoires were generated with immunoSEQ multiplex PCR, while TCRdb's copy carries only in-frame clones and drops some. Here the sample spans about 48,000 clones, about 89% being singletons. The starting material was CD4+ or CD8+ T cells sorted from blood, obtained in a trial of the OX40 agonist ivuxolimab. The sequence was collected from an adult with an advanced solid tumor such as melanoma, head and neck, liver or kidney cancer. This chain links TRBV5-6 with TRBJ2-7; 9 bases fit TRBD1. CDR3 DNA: TGTGCCAGCAGCTCAGCCTCCGGGACAGGGATCTACGAGCAGTACTTC. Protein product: CASSSASGTGIYEQYF.